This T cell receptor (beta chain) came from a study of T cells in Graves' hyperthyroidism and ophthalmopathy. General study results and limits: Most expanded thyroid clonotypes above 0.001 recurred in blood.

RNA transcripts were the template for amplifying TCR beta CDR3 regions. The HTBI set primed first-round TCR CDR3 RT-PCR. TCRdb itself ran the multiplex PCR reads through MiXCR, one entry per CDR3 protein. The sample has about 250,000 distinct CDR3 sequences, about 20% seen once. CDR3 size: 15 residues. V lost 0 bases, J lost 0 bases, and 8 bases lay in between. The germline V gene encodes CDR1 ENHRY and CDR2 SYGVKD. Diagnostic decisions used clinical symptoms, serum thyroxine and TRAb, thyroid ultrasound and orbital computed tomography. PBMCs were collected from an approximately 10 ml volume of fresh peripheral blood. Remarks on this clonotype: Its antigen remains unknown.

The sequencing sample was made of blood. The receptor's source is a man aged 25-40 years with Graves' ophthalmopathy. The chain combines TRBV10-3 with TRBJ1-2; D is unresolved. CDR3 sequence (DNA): TGTGCCATCAGTGAGTCCCGGGGAACTAACTATGGCTACACCTTC. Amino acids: CAISESRGTNYGYTF.